The rows below give T cell receptor beta chains drawn from one sample of a study of blood T cell repertoires in COVID-19. Method: immunoSEQ multiplex PCR; TCRdb's copy keeps in-frame clones and lacks some. The sample consists of 350,000 or so clones, around 86% of them appearing once. Sequenced material: PBMCs or T cells enriched from blood (not recorded which). Every receptor here comes from a woman aged 40 to 50 with acute COVID-19. The CDR3 runs from the conserved cysteine through the conserved F or W. D genes are given only for firm matches. Size is stated for part of the rows, as once, few or many counts, or as a class when the clone is expanded.

TRBJ1-5,TRBV5-5,NA,NA,CASSLGSFSNQPQHF,TGTGCCAGCAGCTTGGGGAGTTTCAGCAATCAGCCCCAGCATTTT
TRBJ1-4,TRBV19,NA,TRBD1,CASSSIEGQRDEKLFF,TGTGCCAGTAGTAGTATCGAGGGACAGAGGGACGAAAAACTGTTTTTT
TRBJ1-1,TRBV25-1,NA,NA,CASKGDTMNTEAFF,TGTGCCAGCAAAGGGGACACCATGAACACTGAAGCTTTCTTT
TRBJ1-4,TRBV5-8,NA,NA,CASSTTVDSNEKLFF,TGTGCCAGCAGCACCACAGTCGACAGTAATGAAAAACTGTTTTTT
TRBJ2-1,TRBV5-1,NA,TRBD1,CASSPGQSYNEQFF,TGCGCCAGCAGCCCGGGACAGTCCTACAATGAGCAGTTCTTC
TRBJ2-2,TRBV12-3/TRBV12-4,NA,NA,CASTQGAGELFF,TGTGCCAGTACACAGGGTGCCGGGGAGCTGTTTTTT
TRBJ2-1,TRBV9,NA,TRBD2,CASSVALSSGIFYNEQFF,TGTGCCAGCAGCGTAGCTCTCTCTAGCGGGATTTTCTACAATGAGCAGTTCTTC
TRBJ1-1,TRBV5-6,few,NA,CASSLGQVYSEAFF,TGTGCCAGCAGCTTGGGACAGGTTTATTCGGAAGCTTTCTTT
TRBJ1-5,TRBV7-9,NA,NA,CASSAAGLDASNQPQHF,TGTGCCAGCAGCGCCGCAGGGTTGGATGCTAGCAATCAGCCCCAGCATTTT
TRBJ2-2,TRBV5-1,NA,TRBD2,CASSLPSGSPGELFF,TGCGCCAGCAGCTTGCCTAGCGGGAGTCCCGGGGAGCTGTTTTTT
TRBJ1-1,TRBV19,NA,TRBD1,CASSLDRGHTEAFF,TGTGCCAGTAGTCTCGACAGGGGGCATACTGAAGCTTTCTTT
TRBJ1-4,TRBV6-1,NA,NA,CASSEVYGQTVNEKLFF,TGTGCCAGCAGTGAAGTGTATGGACAGACCGTTAATGAAAAACTGTTTTTT
TRBJ1-5,TRBV28,NA,NA,CASSLYTWRGGGQPQHF,TGTGCCAGCAGTTTATACACGTGGAGAGGGGGTGGTCAGCCCCAGCATTTT
TRBJ1-1,TRBV7-3,NA,NA,CASSYKGEGNTEAFF,TGTGCCAGCAGCTACAAAGGGGAGGGGAACACTGAAGCTTTCTTT
TRBJ1-1,TRBV7-8,NA,NA,CASSLAQGTVGTEAFF,TGTGCCAGCAGCTTAGCCCAGGGCACCGTGGGTACTGAAGCTTTCTTT
TRBJ2-3,TRBV4-3,NA,TRBD1,CASSRTGDGTQYF,TGCGCCAGCAGCCGGACAGGGGATGGTACGCAGTATTTT
TRBJ2-3,TRBV9,NA,TRBD1,CASSVGTVVSDTQYF,TGTGCCAGCAGCGTTGGGACAGTAGTCTCAGATACGCAGTATTTT
TRBJ2-1,TRBV10-3,NA,NA,CAIKLSQDNEQFF,TGTGCCATCAAATTAAGTCAGGACAATGAGCAGTTCTTC
TRBJ2-3,TRBV11-3,NA,TRBD2,CASSLGAGGATDTQYF,TGTGCCAGCAGCTTAGGGGCCGGGGGGGCGACAGATACGCAGTATTTT
TRBJ1-1,TRBV29-1,NA,NA,CSVEPLVQTETEAFF,TGCAGCGTCGAACCTTTGGTACAGACGGAAACTGAAGCTTTCTTT
TRBJ1-2,TRBV28,NA,NA,CASSLGLKEGGYTF,TGTGCCAGCAGTTTGGGACTCAAAGAGGGTGGCTACACCTTC
TRBJ2-1,TRBV19,NA,TRBD2,CASSMFTSGNNEQFF,TGTGCCAGTAGTATGTTTACTAGCGGGAACAATGAGCAGTTCTTC
TRBJ1-3,TRBV28,NA,NA,CASSHNRGWIGNTIYF,TGTGCCAGCAGCCATAATCGGGGGTGGATTGGAAACACCATATATTTT
TRBJ2-6,TRBV6-2/TRBV6-3,NA,TRBD1,CASSTADRGEAGANVLTF,TGTGCCAGCAGTACCGCCGACAGGGGAGAGGCTGGGGCCAACGTCCTGACTTTC
TRBJ1-2,TRBV6-2/TRBV6-3,NA,NA,CASSYPKQTGKNGYTF,TGTGCCAGCAGTTACCCCAAACAGACAGGAAAGAATGGCTACACCTTC
TRBJ2-7,TRBV13,NA,TRBD1,CASSLGFRDRGYEQYF,TGTGCCAGCAGCTTAGGATTTCGGGACAGGGGCTACGAGCAGTACTTC
TRBJ2-7,TRBV19,once,TRBD1,CASSIWDRTYEQYF,TGTGCCAGTAGTATATGGGACAGGACCTACGAGCAGTACTTC
TRBJ2-2,TRBV24-1,NA,TRBD1,CATGTGSTGELFF,TGTGCCACCGGGACAGGGTCCACCGGGGAGCTGTTTTTT
TRBJ2-3,TRBV19,NA,NA,CASSVGRTDTQYF,TGTGCCAGTAGTGTCGGGAGAACAGATACGCAGTATTTT
TRBJ1-5,TRBV7-2,NA,TRBD1,CASSLAVLTGPNQPQHF,TGTGCCAGCAGCTTAGCCGTATTGACAGGGCCGAATCAGCCCCAGCATTTT
TRBJ2-3,TRBV12-3/TRBV12-4,NA,NA,CASSLYGDTQYF,TGTGCCAGCAGTTTATACGGAGATACGCAGTATTTT
TRBJ2-7,TRBV4-3,NA,NA,CASSRNSGVYEQYF,TGCGCCAGCAGCCGCAATTCAGGGGTCTACGAGCAGTACTTC
TRBJ2-3,TRBV10-1,NA,TRBD2,CASSEYQTSGRGATQYF,TGCGCCAGCAGTGAGTATCAGACTAGCGGGCGTGGTGCTACGCAGTATTTT
TRBJ2-3,TRBV5-1,NA,NA,CASSDQTGTASTDTQYF,TGCGCCAGCAGCGATCAAACGGGTACCGCTAGCACAGATACGCAGTATTTT
TRBJ2-1,TRBV18,NA,NA,CASSPDRSSYNEQFF,TGTGCCAGCTCACCCGATCGCAGCTCCTACAATGAGCAGTTCTTC
TRBJ2-2,TRBV5-1,NA,NA,CASSLAKQGNTGELFF,TGCGCCAGCAGCTTGGCAAAACAGGGGAACACCGGGGAGCTGTTTTTT
TRBJ2-5,TRBV5-6,NA,NA,CATSLRRMGGETQYF,TGTGCCACATCTCTACGGAGGATGGGAGGCGAGACCCAGTACTTC
TRBJ2-7,TRBV30,NA,NA,CAWSVQRPSSYEQYF,TGTGCCTGGAGTGTCCAGCGGCCGAGCTCCTACGAGCAGTACTTC
TRBJ1-1,TRBV5-1,NA,NA,CASSLADRNTEAFF,TGCGCCAGCAGCTTGGCCGACAGGAACACTGAAGCTTTCTTT
TRBJ1-2,TRBV5-4,NA,TRBD1,CASRTGGANYGYTF,TGTGCCAGCAGAACAGGGGGAGCTAACTATGGCTACACCTTC
TRBJ1-1,TRBV29-1,NA,NA,CSVEGRDSPGTEAFF,TGCAGCGTGGAGGGACGAGACAGCCCCGGGACTGAAGCTTTCTTT
TRBJ2-1,TRBV19,NA,TRBD2,CASIPTGTTQYNEQFF,TGTGCCAGTATCCCCACGGGGACTACGCAATACAATGAGCAGTTCTTC
TRBJ2-7,TRBV6-2/TRBV6-3,NA,NA,CASSYSGTSREQYF,TGTGCCAGCAGTTACTCCGGGACAAGTAGGGAGCAGTACTTC
TRBJ2-1,TRBV5-6,NA,NA,CASSLDRLSYNEQFF,TGTGCCAGCAGCTTGGACAGGCTCTCCTACAATGAGCAGTTCTTC
TRBJ1-4,TRBV7-2,once,TRBD1,CASSQGDSFPEKLFF,TGTGCCAGCAGCCAAGGGGACAGTTTCCCTGAAAAACTGTTTTTT
TRBJ2-2,TRBV7-8,NA,NA,CASSLGGPGVGELFF,TGTGCCAGCAGCTTGGGGGGTCCGGGTGTCGGGGAGCTGTTTTTT
TRBJ1-1,TRBV5-4,few,NA,CASSRGGETEAFF,TGTGCCAGCAGCCGGGGCGGGGAAACTGAAGCTTTCTTT
TRBJ1-6,TRBV2,NA,TRBD1,CATRQGSNSPLHF,TGTGCCACCCGACAGGGATCGAATTCACCCCTCCACTTT
TRBJ2-3,TRBV6-2/TRBV6-3,NA,TRBD1,CASSPRTGSITDTQYF,TGTGCCAGCAGCCCTAGGACAGGGTCGATAACAGATACGCAGTATTTT
TRBJ1-2,TRBV6-6,NA,NA,CASSNPGTSNYGYTF,TGTGCCAGCAGCAATCCCGGGACTTCTAACTATGGCTACACCTTC
TRBJ2-3,TRBV2,NA,NA,CASSPSGGGTDTQYF,TGTGCCAGCAGTCCGAGTGGGGGAGGTACAGATACGCAGTATTTT
TRBJ2-1,TRBV7-9,NA,NA,CASSLEANEQFF,TGTGCCAGCAGCTTAGAAGCCAATGAGCAGTTCTTC
TRBJ2-1,TRBV7-9,NA,NA,CASSLVRLATDNEQFF,TGTGCCAGCAGCTTAGTGCGGCTAGCGACAGACAATGAGCAGTTCTTC
TRBJ1-3,TRBV28,NA,TRBD1,CASNAGTDGNTIYF,TGTGCCAGCAACGCCGGGACAGATGGAAACACCATATATTTT
TRBJ2-5,TRBV20-1,many,NA,CSATDGKETQYF,TGCAGTGCTACTGACGGGAAAGAGACCCAGTACTTC